The sequence of this TCR beta chain was determined in a study of blood T cell repertoires in COVID-19. About the study: Italy, Spain and the United States were the sources of the convalescent and acute COVID-19 samples. PBMCs, B-cell-depleted T cells, or T cells were the source of the cDNA or gDNA that made up the material.

The germline gives CDR1 LNHNV, CDR2 YYDKDF (reference sequence). This CDR3 is 14 amino acids long. Trimming removed 2 bases from V and 8 bases from J, with 15 bases in between. In the authors' methods: Amplification with reference gene primers provided the estimates of nucleated cell counts. Assay used: immunoSEQ multiplex PCR; TCRdb lists only in-frame clones, some missing. D and trimming were read from the DNA, whereas the V and J calls and clone size are those reported in that table. This sample has roughly 180,000 clones; approximately 84% occur once, and the top ten carry under 7%. It was during active infection that Seattle patients were enrolled and then longitudinally followed.

The sequenced material came from peripheral blood. The receptor was isolated from a woman aged 45 to 65 with COVID-19, enrolled during active disease. The rearrangement uses TRBV15 and TRBJ1-2, with unresolved D. The CDR3 sequence is CATSRRGPNQGYTF. The CDR3 DNA is TGTGCCACCAGCAGACGAGGGCCGAATCAGGGCTACACCTTC.